This T cell receptor (beta chain) was recovered during a study of shared clonotypes between healthy human individuals (dated by TCRdb to the early 2020s). At the level of the whole study: A couple of women and three men aged 18 to 49 years were included in the cohort. Per donor, three plates each were used for CD4 naive and CD4 memory, two for CD8 naive, and one for CD8 memory. To estimate repertoire size and how much clonotypes are shared between individuals, the study performed deep sequencing of blood TCR repertoires from a handful of healthy adults. To increase sequencing depth and limit assay-specific biases, TCR repertoire library preparation and sequencing were carried out by different laboratories using diverse techniques. Between about 0.94 and 8.9 billion PBMCs per donor were obtained by leukapheresis. Study-wide conclusions, independent of this receptor: When several donors were compared, the shared fraction of clonotypes was around 4.6% for naive CD4, 3% to 4% for naive CD8, 2.3% for memory CD4, and 0.3% to 0.5% for memory CD8. Naive subsets generally had larger estimated clonotype richness than memory subsets. Rarefaction of sorted-subset datasets indicated incomplete sequencing despite the large sequencing depth. The small number of donors limited the genetic and exposure-history diversity represented. Sampling was restricted to blood, and TCR repertoires in tissues likely differ from the TCR repertoires found in blood. Based on pairwise subsampling, the degree of clonotype sharing among donors was expected to be affected by sequencing depth. Higher generation probabilities were observed for clonotypes shared by all four sorted-subset donors than for non-shared clonotypes.

About this clone: Its specific antigen is unknown. No much larger clone exists at a distance of one base, and base qualities are not known.

Healthy HIV-negative adults with no recently reported acute infections or vaccinations were included as donors. Every donor was a Caucasian adult living in Nashville, Tennessee, USA. CD4+ T cells were enriched by magnetic negative selection; naive cells were then positively selected on CD45RA, and the negative fraction formed the memory subset. Blood was obtained by leukapheresis, after which PBMCs were separated by Ficoll-Histopaque density gradient centrifugation and cryopreserved in liquid nitrogen vapor phase. Analytical flow cytometry was used to check the purity and quantity of each magnetically sorted T cell population. From each sorted fraction, genomic DNA was isolated and quantified by UV absorbance on a Nanodrop 2000c. TCR CDR3 regions were amplified from genomic DNA by multiplex PCR using the deep immunoSEQ assay. For each cell subset, the extracted genomic DNA was distributed evenly across all wells of several immunoSEQ 96-well plates, and each plate served as one replicate. For sorted subsets, roughly 0.2 ug genomic DNA, equal to tens of thousands of T cell genomes, was loaded into each replicate PCR. Purified libraries were quantified with a Qubit 3.0 fluorometer, sized on a Bioanalyzer 2100, and re-quantified with the KAPA Library Quantification kit. A separate single-read 150-cycle Illumina NextSeq 550 flow cell was used to sequence each immunoSEQ 96-well plate. On the authors' methods: The immunoSEQ output contained only junctional sequences without quality scores, so filtering could not match that applied to full-length reads. To assign V/J genes and CDR3, sequences were annotated against IMGT germline references using PyIR, a Python wrapper for IgBLAST v1.9. Reads with weak V/J assignments (E-value above 1e-6), missing CDR3, stop codons, out-of-frame junctions, or ambiguous translated residues were removed. V3J clonotypes were defined as sequences sharing an identical inferred V gene, J gene, and CDR3 amino acid sequence. Percentage overlap between repertoires was calculated by dividing the number of shared unique clonotypes by the size of the smaller repertoire. Repertoire richness was assessed with RTK rarefaction, the Chao1 estimator, and Recon v2.1 estimates of unobserved clonotypes. Generation probabilities for all TCRbeta clonotypes obtained by the gDNA method from several donors were computed using OLGA. As stored in TCRdb, this immuneACCESS dataset retains in-frame rearrangements with V and J assigned. A fraction of the clones does not appear; measured against another copy, unresolved V genes explain less than half of the discrepancy, and the remainder lacks a known reason. V, J and clone size are taken as reported in that table, and D and trimming were inferred from the DNA itself. In this sample the table shows about 1 million clones, about 75% of which occur a single time. Jointly, the top ten make up roughly 1.4% of the sample.

Relative to germline, V is 4 bases shorter and J is 0 bases shorter, with 10 bases between their ends. As encoded in the germline V gene (reference sequence), CDR1 is MNHNY while CDR2 is SVGAGI. Its CDR3 holds 16 amino acids, cysteine through phenylalanine. Solely the CDR3 DNA is kept, with 48 bases framed from the first base. The sequence links TRBV6-6 to TRBJ2-6; a weak D assignment points to TRBD2 (6 bases agree). The sequencing sample was made of memory CD4+ T cells sorted from blood. The cell subset or site label for this specimen denotes: CD45RA-negative fraction. This receptor was obtained from a man aged 18 to 35 in good health. This receptor has the CDR3 CASSLGGLSGANVLTF. Here is the DNA: TGTGCCAGCAGTTTGGGGGGACTCTCTGGGGCCAACGTCCTGACTTTC.